This T cell receptor (beta chain) was profiled in a study of cytomegalovirus exposure and HLA in healthy donors. The study's findings and limits: The classifier, whose performance was assessed in both the original and validation cohorts, reportedly diagnosed cytomegalovirus status with high specificity and sensitivity.

In the PCR, 60 Vbeta and 13 Jbeta primers were used. Measured with immunoSEQ multiplex PCR; TCRdb has only the in-frame clones, and not every one. Of tens of thousands of clones in the sample, around 70% were seen once. As to this clone: The antigen is unknown.

Looked up from germline, CDR1 is SGHRS and CDR2 is YFSETQ. The length of the CDR3 is 15 residues. V was shortened by 2 bases and J by 4 bases, with 14 bases between the two germline ends. This receptor was obtained from a woman in her forties or fifties in good health and CMV-seronegative. Sequenced: PBMCs. V and J are TRBV5-1 and TRBJ2-3; TRBD2 might be the D (5 bases). The CDR3 reads CASSFGGSIPDTQYF. The CDR3 nucleotides are TGCGCCAGCAGCTTTGGTGGGAGTATCCCAGATACGCAGTATTTT.